The present T cell receptor (beta chain) was sequenced within a study of type 1 and type 2 diabetes patients. Amplification started from genomic DNA. The TCR beta CDR3 region was amplified using 30 forward and 13 reverse primers. TCRdb analysed the multiplex PCR reads with MiXCR anew, one entry per CDR3 protein. The sample yields more than 250,000 distinct CDR3 sequences, roughly 50% seen once. The CDR3 loop spans 12 amino acids. The V gene's germline CDR1 is MDHEN and CDR2 SYDVKM. Deletions cut 3 bases from V and 4 bases from J, with 6 bases between. Broader study findings: V and J gene usage correlated at around 0.97 between type 2 diabetes and control samples. In CD4+ and CD8+ T cells, type 2 diabetes diversity exceeded type 1.

Regarding this clonotype: Its target is unknown.

V is TRBV28 and J is TRBJ1-2; D uncertain. The receptor comes from a young man with type 2 diabetes. The sequenced sample consisted of peripheral blood mononuclear cells (PBMCs). In DNA, the CDR3 is TGTGCCAGCAGTTTCTCATCCTATGGCTACACCTTC. It codes for CASSFSSYGYTF.